This is a list of T cell receptor beta chains from one sample in a study of blood T cell repertoires in COVID-19. The protocol was immunoSEQ multiplex PCR, while the TCRdb copy is restricted to in-frame clones and leaves out a portion. Found here are about 39,000 clones, more than 80% of them singletons; the top ten hold about 4.1%. Sequencing used peripheral blood. The receptors were sampled from a man aged 60 to 69 with acute or convalescent COVID-19. Both conserved end residues are part of each CDR3. The D gene is left open where the match is weak. Some rows mark clone size as missing; the rest say once, few, many or name a class of expanded clone.

D gene	V gene	clone size	J gene	CDR3 DNA	CDR3 protein
TRBD1	TRBV6-5	.	TRBJ1-4	TGTGCCAGCCTTGGACAGGCCCCAAAGGGTGAAAAACTGTTTTTT	CASLGQAPKGEKLFF
.	TRBV6-6	.	TRBJ1-4	TGTGCCAGCAGTTACTCAGGGGCAACTAATGAAAAACTGTTTTTT	CASSYSGATNEKLFF
.	TRBV7-9	.	TRBJ2-7	TGTGCCAGCAGCGGCCGGAGCTCCTACGAGCAGTACTTC	CASSGRSSYEQYF
.	TRBV5-1	.	TRBJ2-5	TGCGCCAGCAGCTTCAGTCCAAGCGGCCAAGAGACCCAGTACTTC	CASSFSPSGQETQYF
.	TRBV10-2	few	TRBJ1-1	TGCGCCAGCAGTGAGTCACCCAGGGCCAACACTGAAGCTTTCTTT	CASSESPRANTEAFF
TRBD2	TRBV2	.	TRBJ2-1	TGTGCCAGCAGCGGACTAGAACCGTTCTTC	CASSGLEPFF
.	TRBV7-9	.	TRBJ1-4	TGTGCCAGCACCCTAGGGGGGGCAAATGAAAAACTGTTTTTT	CASTLGGANEKLFF
.	TRBV5-4	.	TRBJ2-5	TGTGCCAGCAGCTTGGCAGGGGCCCAAGAGACCCAGTACTTC	CASSLAGAQETQYF
.	TRBV6-5	.	TRBJ1-1	TGTGCCAGCAGAGCGGGGTGGACTGAAGCTTTCTTT	CASRAGWTEAFF
.	TRBV28	.	TRBJ2-1	TGTGCCAGCAGTCCACCGCCAGGGATTTCTAGCGTAGGGCAGTTCTTC	CASSPPPGISSVGQFF
.	TRBV5-4	.	TRBJ2-7	TGTGCCAGCAGCTTGGGCGGGGTTAGCTCCTACGAGCAGTACTTC	CASSLGGVSSYEQYF
.	TRBV7-2	.	TRBJ1-1	TGTGCCAGCAGCTTAACAGGGATCACTGAAGCTTTCTTT	CASSLTGITEAFF
TRBD2	TRBV10-3	.	TRBJ2-7	TGTGCCCCTCAGGTTCGGGCGGGAGGCGGGAGCTCCTACGAGCAGTACTTC	CAPQVRAGGGSSYEQYF
TRBD1	TRBV7-3	.	TRBJ2-7	TGTGCCAGCAGCAGCGGACAGGGCCGCGAGCAGTACTTC	CASSSGQGREQYF
TRBD2	TRBV7-6	.	TRBJ2-1	TGTGCCAGCAGCCCAGGGATAGGGAGGGAGGGTGGCCATGAGCAGTTCTTC	CASSPGIGREGGHEQFF
.	TRBV27	.	TRBJ1-1	TGTGCCGTCGGGGGGATAGGGAACACTGAAGCTTTCTTT	CAVGGIGNTEAFF
.	TRBV3-1/TRBV3-2	.	TRBJ2-5	TGTGCCAGCAGCCCACGAGGCTCGCTGGAGGAGACCCAGTACTTC	CASSPRGSLEETQYF
.	TRBV6-2/TRBV6-3	.	TRBJ2-7	TGTGCCAGCAGTTACCCTGATACAGGGTCGGGGTCTGGGGAGCAGTACTTC	CASSYPDTGSGSGEQYF
TRBD2	TRBV24-1	.	TRBJ2-2	TGTGCCACCAGTGACCCCCCCCCGGGGGGGTCGAACACCGGGGAGCTGTTTTTT	CATSDPPPGGSNTGELFF
.	TRBV6-5	.	TRBJ1-1	TGTGCCAGCAGTAACCGGGACAAGTCTTTCTTT	CASSNRDKSFF
.	TRBV5-5	.	TRBJ2-1	TGTGCCAGCAGCTTGGTACAGAATGAGCAGTTCTTC	CASSLVQNEQFF
.	TRBV4-2	.	TRBJ2-3	TGTGCCAGCAGCCAAGTCTTTAGACCCTGGGGGGATGGCACAGATACGCAGTATTTT	CASSQVFRPWGDGTDTQYF
.	TRBV29-1	.	TRBJ1-4	TGCAGCGTTGCGGTAGTAGGCGCGGGGATAATGGAAAAACTGTTTTTT	CSVAVVGAGIMEKLFF